Below, 17 T cell receptor beta chains from the same sample are listed, as sequenced in a study of breast tumors, draining lymph nodes, adjacent tissues. TCRdb independently ran MiXCR on the multiplex PCR reads; one entry per CDR3 protein. The sample holds about 120,000 distinct CDR3 sequences, 20% seen once. Axillary draining lymph nodes of breast cancer patients supplied the node samples. The specimen was axillary lymph node tissue. The receptors stem from a female donor with breast cancer. Some clones in this sample may be carry-over from other donors' samples.

This clonotype was detected ten times or more. The chain combines TRBV20-1 with TRBJ2-1, with TRBD1 identical over 8 bases. There are 16 residues in the CDR3. Germline V gene data show CDR1 as DFQATT and CDR2 as SNEGSKA (reference sequence). The V segment lost 4 bases and the J segment 1 base; nucleotides outside the gene matches: 9. In nucleotides, the CDR3 is TGCAGTGCTATACAACAGGGGGTTATATCCTACAATGAGCAGTTCTTC. Protein: CSAIQQGVISYNEQFF.

In the case of this clonotype: A much larger clone lies one base from this, so it may be a read error. The rearrangement links TRBV27 to TRBJ1-2, with D tentatively TRBD1 (6 bases). Germline CDR1 reads MNHEY; CDR2 reads SMNVEV (reference sequence). The CDR3 runs to 15 residues. This CDR3 reads CTSSLSPRGGYGYTF. The CDR3 DNA sequence: TGTACCAGCAGTTTATCCCCCAGGGGCGGCTATGGCTACACCTTC.

This clonotype was detected ten times or more. The chain uses TRBV18 and TRBJ2-7; 9 positions agree with TRBD1. The CDR3 is 15 residues long. The V segment lost 3 bases and the J segment 2 bases; nucleotides outside the gene matches: 5. Germline CDR1 is KGHSH and CDR2 is LQKENI. In nucleotides, the CDR3 is TGTGCCAGCTCACCCGGGACAGGGTCTACCTACGAGCAGTACTTC. Residues: CASSPGTGSTYEQYF.

As regards this clonotype: A much larger clone is a single base away; this may be a read error. This chain links TRBV6-6 with TRBJ2-1, with D perhaps TRBD1 or TRBD2 (5 bases each). V shed 2 bases and J shed 9 bases, with 11 bases lying between them. CDR3 length: 13 residues. CDR1 is MNHNY, CDR2 SVGAGI, per germline (reference sequence). The CDR3 DNA is TGTGCCAGCAGTTACGACAGAGAGGGTGAGCAGTTCTTC. This sequence encodes CASSYDREGEQFF.

Ten or more counts support this clonotype. The chain carries TRBV7-6 and TRBJ2-1; D gene ambiguous. The CDR3 loop spans 11 amino acids. V was cut by 4 bases and J by 6 bases, with 4 bases left in between. The V gene's germline CDR1 is SGHVS and CDR2 FNYEAQ. The CDR3, as DNA: TGTGCCAGCAGCTCCCTCAATGAGCAGTTCTTC. It encodes CASSSLNEQFF.

A remark on this clonotype: This may stem from a read error, because a much larger clone lies one nucleotide away. The chain is built from TRBV12-3 or TRBV12-4 and TRBJ2-1; D is ambiguous. The CDR3 extends over 14 amino acids. CDR3 coding DNA: TGTGCCAGCAGAACTCCGGGCAACTACAATGAGCAGCTCTTC. This encodes CASRTPGNYNEQLF.

This clonotype was counted at least ten times. This sequence joins TRBV11-3 and TRBJ2-5; perhaps TRBD1 as D (6 bases). The CDR3 spans 15 residues. The germline V gene encodes CDR1 SGHNT and CDR2 YENEEA. V dropped 5 bases and J dropped 2 bases, with 15 bases sitting between them. CDR3 sequence reads: CASSRYTGNQETQYF. The CDR3 DNA reads TGTGCCAGCAGCCGGTATACAGGGAATCAAGAGACCCAGTACTTC.

The table lists this clonotype with many counts. V gene TRBV11-2 combines with J gene TRBJ2-2, with D possibly being TRBD2 (5 bases). Germline lookup yields CDR1 SGHAT and CDR2 FQNNGV. This CDR3 spans 14 amino acids. V lost 1 base and J 8 bases, leaving 11 bases between the germline ends. CDR3 nucleotides: TGTGCCAGCAGCTTAGTTGGGAGTTTGGGGGAGCTGTTTTTT. Residues: CASSLVGSLGELFF.

This clonotype showed up many times. The chain employs TRBV6-5 and TRBJ2-5; possible D gene TRBD1, 5 bases. The CDR3 spans 14 residues. Germline V gene data show CDR1 as MNHEY and CDR2 as SVGAGI. Trimming removed 2 bases from V and 2 bases from J, with 9 bases in between. The CDR3 region is CASSYGAGQETQYF. The CDR3 DNA is TGTGCCAGCAGTTACGGGGCCGGACAAGAGACCCAGTACTTC.

At least ten counts were recorded for this clonotype. The chain combines TRBV5-1 with TRBJ2-1, with no clear D. Germline V gene sequence: CDR1 SGHRS, CDR2 YFSETQ. V was cut by 2 bases and J by 4 bases, with 10 bases left in between. This CDR3 spans 14 amino acids. The CDR3 coding sequence is TGCGCCAGCAGCTTTTGGGCGGCATACAATGAGCAGTTCTTC. Its protein product is CASSFWAAYNEQFF.

The chain recombines TRBV6-2 or TRBV6-3 with TRBJ2-6; 7 bases match TRBD1. The V gene end was trimmed by 6 bases and the J gene end by 4 bases; junction bases not matched to a gene: 12. The V gene's germline CDR1 is MNHEY and CDR2 SVGEGT. The CDR3 is 17 amino acids. CDR3 in DNA: TGTGCCAGCAGCTACCCGCACAGGGGTCAGGGGGCCAACGTCCTGACTTTC. Translating it yields CASSYPHRGQGANVLTF.

This chain links TRBV10-3 with TRBJ1-5; 9 bases fit TRBD1. The trim removed 4 bases at V and 5 bases at J, leaving 6 bases unmatched. CDR1 and CDR2 from the germline V gene are ENHRY and SYGVKD. This CDR3 contains 15 residues. CDR3 nucleotides: TGTGCCATCAGTGGGGGGACAGGGACGGATCAGCCCCAGCATTTT. Translation gives CAISGGTGTDQPQHF.

This clonotype has a count of ten or more. The chain uses TRBV15 and TRBJ1-6; 9 bases align to TRBD1. This CDR3 has 15 residues. Germline V lookup: CDR1 LNHNV, CDR2 YYDKDF (reference sequence). V shed 0 bases and J 9 bases; nucleotides not matched to a gene: 3. CDR3 sequence: CATSREGQGFSPLHF. CDR3 sequence (DNA): TGTGCCACCAGCAGAGAGGGACAGGGATTTTCACCCCTCCACTTT.

This clonotype appeared many times. The chain joins TRBV5-1 to TRBJ2-1; 7 positions match TRBD2. The CDR3 extends over 13 amino acids. The germline gives CDR1 SGHRS, CDR2 YFSETQ. V dropped 4 bases and J dropped 5; count of bases not matched to a gene: 3. The CDR3 reads CASSIGTNNEQFF. Here the CDR3 DNA reads TGCGCCAGCAGCATCGGGACTAACAATGAGCAGTTCTTC.

Many counts were recorded for this clonotype. V and J are TRBV27 and TRBJ2-7; weak D call: TRBD2 (5 bases). V shed 10 bases and J shed 2 bases, with 15 bases lying between them. The length of the CDR3 is 13 residues. Germline V CDR1 and CDR2: MNHEY, SMNVEV (reference sequence). DNA for the CDR3: TGTGCCAACGGTTGGAGGAATACCTACGAGCAGTACTTC. Protein product: CANGWRNTYEQYF.

The chain has TRBV6-4 and TRBJ2-2; D is possibly TRBD2 (7 bases). Trimming removed 2 bases from V and 3 bases from J, with 13 bases in between. Germline V lookup: CDR1 MRHNA, CDR2 SNTAGT. The CDR3 has 16 residues. CDR3 loop: CASSDTAGADTGELFF. The DNA of the CDR3 is TGTGCCAGCAGTGACACGGCGGGGGCCGACACCGGGGAGCTGTTTTTT.

This clonotype showed up many times. The V gene is TRBV14, the J gene TRBJ2-2; D gene unclear. Per germline, CDR1 SGHDN and CDR2 FVKESK. Trimming stripped 4 bases from V and 5 bases from J, with 14 bases between. The CDR3 loop spans 15 amino acids. The CDR3 DNA sequence: TGTGCCAGCAGCCGCGTATTAGTAGGGACCGGGGAGCTGTTTTTT. It encodes CASSRVLVGTGELFF.